This TCR beta chain was identified in a study of blood T cell repertoires in COVID-19 (dated by TCRdb to about 2020). In terms of the full investigation: Collaborator samples came from the United States, Italy and Spain and covered acute and convalescent phases of COVID-19. The prospective study material was composed of cDNA or gDNA derived from T cells, B-cell-depleted T cells, or PBMCs. The dataset comprised deeply sampled blood TCRbeta repertoires from subjects exposed to, actively infected with, or recovered from COVID-19. A freely available public database, intended as a resource for researchers studying the immune response to SARS-CoV-2, is where the repertoires were released. Samples were obtained from the ongoing ImmuneRACE study (first 160 participants) and from some 1,300 subjects provided by 6 global collaborators. The sample metadata nearly always contained a de-identified subject ID, COVID-19 status, age in years and sex. Where available, HLA class I and class II types were obtained from metadata supplied by the sample provider rather than from assay-based typing. Study-level results and caveats: How much clinical and demographic metadata was included differed by source and by participant, and the metadata was provided uncurated.

The immunoSEQ Assay, a bias-controlled multiplex PCR, was used to amplify TCRbeta CDR3 regions from genomic DNA. Turning to the authors' computational methods: Within the assay, amplification of reference gene primers was used to estimate how many nucleated cells each sample contained. To quantify the absolute abundance of each unique TCRbeta CDR3 rearrangement, sequence reads were collapsed and filtered. For each sample, productive Simpson clonality was calculated by taking the square root of Simpson's diversity index across productive rearrangements. TCRdb carries this immuneACCESS record with in-frame sequences only. Its versions omit some clonotypes, under half of them owing to an unresolved V gene in the studies checked, with the rest unexplained. That table gives V, J and clone size, and the DNA gave D and trimming. The sample table shows a few hundred thousand clones, and roughly 88% are seen once. The ten biggest clones cover around 0.6% of the sample.

Enrolling through a virtual design, the prospective study's participants ranged in age from roughly 18 to 89 years and lived across roughly 23 United States geographic areas. In the prospective study, participants were assigned to cohorts based on the clinical history participants reported in a screening survey and a study questionnaire. Recovered participants in ImmuneRACE Cohort 3 were defined as having two consecutive negative NP/OP PCR tests, clearance from a healthcare professional, or resolution of symptoms. Each participant in the prospective study had whole blood, serum and a nasopharyngeal or oropharyngeal swab collected by mobile phlebotomists. Over a roughly two-month period, participants in the prospective study had the option of providing additional blood draws and questionnaires. Blood samples from the prospective study were shipped frozen or at room temperature prior to DNA extraction.

Trimming costs V 1 base and J 5 bases, and their ends lie 8 bases apart. The cysteine opens and the phenylalanine closes a CDR3 of 13 amino acids. This entry keeps only the CDR3 DNA: 39 bases, framed from base 1. CDR1 SGHDN and CDR2 FVKESK are derived from the germline V gene. This clone was seen a few times. The specificity of this receptor is unknown. No much larger clone exists at a distance of one base, and base qualities are not known. Sequences were obtained from PBMCs or T cells enriched from blood (not recorded which). This chain is built from TRBV14 and TRBJ1-2, with the D gene uncertain. This TCR was sampled from a man younger than 30 who had recovered from COVID-19. The DNA is TGTGCCAGCAGCCAAGGTTCGCTATATGGCTACACCTTC. The encoded protein is CASSQGSLYGYTF.